This record covers a single T cell receptor (beta chain). The antigen is unknown. The data are from a study of identical twins. Study-level results: Invariant MAIT and iNKT cells could partly confound zero-insertion analyses. Twin-shared out-of-frame alpha sequences were enriched for low generation probability.

The germline V and J ends were trimmed by 0 bases and 1 base, with 14 bases remaining between them. This CDR3 region has 17 residues. Germline-derived CDR1 and CDR2 are SGHRS and YFSETQ. Template switching added a universal primer site, and cDNA bore unique molecular identifiers. TCRdb re-analysed the 5' RACE reads in MiXCR, keeping a single row per CDR3 protein. Here the sample spans a few hundred thousand distinct CDR3 sequences, just under 10% being singletons. The same sample was also studied in work on yellow fever vaccine responses in identical twins.

Source material: PBMCs. The source of this sequence is a woman between 18 and 30 years old in good health. This chain connects TRBV5-1 to TRBJ2-1; maybe TRBD2 (6 bases). The DNA for the CDR3 is TGCGCCAGCAGCTTGGGCAGGACTATTTTGTCCTACAATGAGCAGTTCTTC. This codes for CASSLGRTILSYNEQFF.